These 20 T cell receptor beta chains were all obtained from the same sample, sequenced in a study of blood T cells in healthy people across ages. A second PCR, run for roughly 7 to 11 cycles, used a sample-barcoded 5' primer plus a J-beta primer mix. Via MiXCR, TCRdb re-called the 5' RACE reads, giving one row per CDR3 protein. The profile shows 1,500,000 or so distinct CDR3 sequences, approximately 59% of them singletons. The sequenced sample was blood. All receptors derive from a man aged 18 to 29 in good health.

The rearrangement links TRBV20-1 to TRBJ1-2; 8 bases map to TRBD1. After removal of 4 bases from V and 8 bases from J, the junction contained 3 bases not matched to a gene. Looked up from germline, CDR1 is DFQATT and CDR2 is SNEGSKA (reference sequence). This CDR3 region has 11 residues. The CDR3 protein is CSAKTGAGYTF. The DNA for the CDR3 is TGCAGTGCTAAGACAGGGGCGGGCTACACCTTC.

This clonotype has at least ten counts. The CDR3 sequence is CASRMAGHRGELFF. CDR3 nucleotides: TGTGCCAGCCGTATGGCGGGTCACCGGGGGGAGCTGTTTTTT. The chain joins TRBV27 to TRBJ2-2; D is possibly TRBD2 (5 bases). Trimming took off 8 bases at V and 8 bases at J, with 18 bases between the two ends. This CDR3 has 14 amino acids. From germline, CDR1 is MNHEY and CDR2 SMNVEV (reference sequence).

This clonotype was detected only a few times. V is TRBV3-1 and J is TRBJ1-6; D is ambiguous. The CDR3 is made up of 12 amino acids. V was clipped by 4 bases and J by 9 bases, with 7 bases between them. Germline assignment: CDR1 LGHDT and CDR2 YNNKEL (reference sequence). Written as DNA, the CDR3 is TGTGCCAGCAGCCGAAGTGGTTCACCCCTCCACTTT. It yields the protein CASSRSGSPLHF.

V gene TRBV6-1 combines with J gene TRBJ2-5; 9 bases map to TRBD1. Per germline, CDR1 MNHNS and CDR2 SASEGT. V gave up 3 bases and J gave up 11 bases; unmatched junction bases: 13. The CDR3 extends over 15 amino acids. The CDR3 reads CASSEGTGKTDEQYF. CDR3 nucleotides: TGTGCCAGCAGTGAGGGGACAGGGAAGACGGATGAGCAGTACTTC.

V gene TRBV4-3 combines with J gene TRBJ1-5; D is unclear. Germline V gene data show CDR1 as LGHNA and CDR2 as YSLEER. The CDR3 totals 16 residues. V was pared by 0 bases and J by 0 bases, with 9 bases between. The CDR3 nucleotides read TGCGCCAGCAGCCAAGAGGCCCTTTATAGCAATCAGCCCCAGCATTTT. Its translation: CASSQEALYSNQPQHF.

This clonotype was detected only a few times. The genes are TRBV12-3 or TRBV12-4 and TRBJ2-3; no definite D call. The CDR3 totals 11 residues. V lost 4 bases and J 6 bases, leaving 5 bases between the germline ends. The CDR3 region has the DNA TGTGCCAGCAGTTCGGTTGATACGCAGTATTTT. Its translation is CASSSVDTQYF.

This chain links TRBV20-1 with TRBJ1-2; D might be TRBD1 (6 bases). Trimming left V 2 bases short and J 4 bases short, with 20 bases between. Per the germline V gene, CDR1 is DFQATT and CDR2 is SNEGSKA (reference sequence). This CDR3 has 16 residues. This CDR3 reads CSARRGPNRVPYGYTF. The CDR3 bases are TGCAGTGCTAGAAGGGGCCCCAACAGGGTACCCTATGGCTACACCTTC.

This clonotype turned up a few times. The chain employs TRBV9 and TRBJ2-3; 7 bases agree with TRBD2. The V gene's germline CDR1 is SGDLS and CDR2 YYNGEE. The CDR3 runs to 17 residues. After removal of 3 bases from V and 5 bases from J, the junction contained 15 bases not matched to a gene. The chain's CDR3 is CASSAPSWAGEGDTQYF. Here the CDR3 DNA reads TGTGCCAGCAGCGCCCCGTCTTGGGCGGGAGAGGGAGATACGCAGTATTTT.

The V and J genes are TRBV11-2 and TRBJ2-6, with 13 bases identical to TRBD2. The CDR3 sequence is 20 residues long. From germline, CDR1 is SGHAT and CDR2 FQNNGV. Losses at the gene ends were 5 bases for V and 1 base for J; bases not matched to a gene: 11. This chain's CDR3 is CASSPHLGTSGDSGANVLTF. The CDR3 DNA follows: TGTGCCAGCAGCCCCCACCTCGGGACTAGCGGGGATTCTGGGGCCAACGTCCTGACTTTC.

V is TRBV5-5 and J is TRBJ2-5; D gene ambiguous. The V and J ends lost 0 bases and 6 bases respectively, with 9 bases between them. Germline-derived CDR1 and CDR2 are SGHKS and YYEKEE (reference sequence). This CDR3 contains 13 residues. The CDR3 region has the DNA TGTGCCAGCAGCTTGGAAGCACAACAGACCCAGTACTTC. As protein: CASSLEAQQTQYF. The variable domain in full, completed from reference TRBV5-5 and TRBJ2-5, reads DAGVTQSPTHLIKTRGQQVTLRCSPISGHKSVSWYQQVLGQGPQFIFQYYEKEERGRGNFPDRFSARQFPNYSSELNVNALLLGDSALYLCASSLEAQQTQYFGPGTRLLVL.

This clonotype was seen only once. This sequence joins TRBV7-8 and TRBJ2-2; TRBD2 aligns across 9 bases. J gave up 7 bases and V 5 bases, and 14 bases lay outside the gene matches. CDR3 length: 17 amino acids. In germline, CDR1 is SGHVS, CDR2 FQNEAQ. In nucleotides, the CDR3 is TGTGCCAGCAGCGCCATGGGCGGGGGGGTTTCGAACGGGGAGCTGTTTTTT. Translating it yields CASSAMGGGVSNGELFF.

This chain joins TRBV20-1 and TRBJ2-4; TRBD2 matches at 12 bases. Unmatched junction bases numbered 11, after V lost 6 bases and J lost 2 bases. The CDR3 is made up of 17 amino acids. Germline CDR1 is DFQATT and CDR2 is SNEGSKA (reference sequence). The CDR3 sequence is CSAHLAGGTGTKNIQYF. Written as DNA, the CDR3 is TGCAGTGCGCACCTAGCGGGGGGGACCGGAACCAAAAACATTCAGTACTTC.

This clonotype was observed a handful of times. The chain has TRBV10-3 and TRBJ1-2, with D possibly matching TRBD1 (5 bases). The CDR3 extends over 12 amino acids. The germline V and J ends were trimmed by 10 bases and 0 bases, with 9 bases remaining between them. Germline values: CDR1 ENHRY, CDR2 SYGVKD. The DNA of the CDR3 is TGTGCCACCGGGACGTCTAACTATGGCTACACCTTC. Translated, it gives CATGTSNYGYTF.

This clonotype was counted a few times. V and J are TRBV27 and TRBJ2-7; D possibly corresponds to TRBD1 (5 bases). This CDR3 has 13 amino acids. Germline V gives CDR1 MNHEY, CDR2 SMNVEV (reference sequence). Trimming stripped 10 bases from V and 3 bases from J, with 16 bases between. DNA of the CDR3: TGTGCCACCTCACAACAGGTTTACTACGAGCAGTACTTC. Its translation: CATSQQVYYEQYF.

This sequence joins TRBV20-1 and TRBJ2-5, with 14 nucleotides matching TRBD2. Germline V gene data show CDR1 as DFQATT and CDR2 as SNEGSKA (reference sequence). This CDR3 has 18 residues. The ends lost 0 bases at V and 5 bases at J; junction bases unmatched: 11. For the CDR3, the DNA is TGCAGTGCTAGAGATCGACTAGCGGGAGGGAAATTTTGGGAGACCCAGTACTTC. This encodes CSARDRLAGGKFWETQYF.

The chain employs TRBV12-5 and TRBJ2-4; D possibly corresponds to TRBD2 (5 bases). The J call may not be correct, given that the DNA end is closer to TRBJ2-7. This CDR3 has 13 residues. In germline, CDR1 is LGHNT, CDR2 FRNRAP. The CDR3 DNA sequence: TGTGCTAGTGGTTTTAGCGCAAGCTACGAGCAGTACTTC. Encoded protein: CASGFSASYEQYF.

The rearrangement uses TRBV4-1 and TRBJ2-1, with D possibly TRBD1 on 5 matching bases. CDR1 and CDR2 (germline): MGHRA, YSYEKL. V was pared by 2 bases and J by 10 bases, with 15 bases between. The CDR3 is 14 amino acids. The CDR3 here is CASSQQGLTPEQFF. The CDR3 nucleotides read TGCGCCAGCAGCCAACAGGGCTTGACACCGGAGCAGTTCTTC.

The chain employs TRBV6-5 and TRBJ2-4; D remains ambiguous. Germline-derived CDR1 and CDR2 are MNHEY and SVGAGI. The V end was cut by 6 bases, the J end by 7 bases, with 10 bases between. The CDR3 is 12 residues long. CDR3 in amino acids: CASSPSQNIQYF. CDR3 DNA: TGTGCCAGCAGCCCAAGTCAGAACATTCAGTACTTC.

This clonotype was recorded once. The CDR3 reads CASSWIGTGVYEQYF. CDR3 coding DNA: TGTGCCAGCAGTTGGATCGGGACAGGGGTATACGAGCAGTACTTC. The chain recombines TRBV28 with TRBJ2-7; TRBD1 aligns across 10 bases. The V segment lost 4 bases and the J segment 4 bases; nucleotides outside the gene matches: 7. In germline, CDR1 is MDHEN, CDR2 SYDVKM. CDR3 length equals 15 residues.

The J gene is TRBJ2-2, the V gene TRBV3-1; D is ambiguous. V shed 4 bases and J shed 6 bases, with 12 bases lying between them. Germline loops: CDR1 LGHDT, CDR2 YNNKEL (reference sequence). The CDR3 extends over 14 amino acids. The CDR3 DNA reads as TGTGCCAGCAGCCCCCATGATAGGGCCGGGGAGCTGTTTTTT. As protein: CASSPHDRAGELFF. Combining the CDR3 with reference TRBV3-1 and TRBJ2-2 gives the whole variable domain DTAVSQTPKYLVTQMGNDKSIKCEQNLGHDTMYWYKQDSKKFLKIMFSYNNKELIINETVPNRFSPKSPDKAHLNLHINSLELGDSAVYFCASSPHDRAGELFFGEGSRLTVL.